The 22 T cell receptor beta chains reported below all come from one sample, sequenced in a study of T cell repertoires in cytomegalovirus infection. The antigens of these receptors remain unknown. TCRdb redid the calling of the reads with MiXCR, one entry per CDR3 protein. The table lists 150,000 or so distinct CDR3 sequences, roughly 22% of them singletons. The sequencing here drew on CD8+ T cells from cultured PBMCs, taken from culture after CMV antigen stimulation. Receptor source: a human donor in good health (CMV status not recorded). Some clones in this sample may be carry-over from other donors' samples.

CDR3 coding DNA: TGTGCCAGCAGTTTAAAAACCGAAAAGACTGAAGCTTTCTTT. It yields the protein CASSLKTEKTEAFF. The chain joins TRBV28 to TRBJ1-1; D unclear. This CDR3 has 14 residues. V lost 2 bases, J lost 5 bases, and 12 bases lay in between. Germline CDR1 and CDR2: MDHEN and SYDVKM.

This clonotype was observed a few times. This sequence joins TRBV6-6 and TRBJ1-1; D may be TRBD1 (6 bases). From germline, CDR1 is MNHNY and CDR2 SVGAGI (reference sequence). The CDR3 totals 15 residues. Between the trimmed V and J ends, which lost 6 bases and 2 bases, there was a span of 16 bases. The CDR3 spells CASSDLDSLNTEAFF. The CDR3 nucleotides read TGTGCCAGCAGCGACCTGGACAGCCTAAACACTGAAGCTTTCTTT.

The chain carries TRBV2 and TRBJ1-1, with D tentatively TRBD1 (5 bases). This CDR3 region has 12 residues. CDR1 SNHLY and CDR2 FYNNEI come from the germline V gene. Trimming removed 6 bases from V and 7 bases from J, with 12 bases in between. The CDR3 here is CASRGRTDEAFF. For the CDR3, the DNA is TGTGCCAGCAGGGGACGAACTGATGAAGCTTTCTTT.

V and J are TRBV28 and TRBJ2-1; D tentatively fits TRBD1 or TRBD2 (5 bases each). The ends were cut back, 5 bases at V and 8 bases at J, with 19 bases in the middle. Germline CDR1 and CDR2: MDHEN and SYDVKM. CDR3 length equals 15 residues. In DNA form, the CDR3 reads TGTGCCAGCAGTCTCCGGGGCCTCCGCGTCGATGAGCAGTTCTTC. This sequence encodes CASSLRGLRVDEQFF.

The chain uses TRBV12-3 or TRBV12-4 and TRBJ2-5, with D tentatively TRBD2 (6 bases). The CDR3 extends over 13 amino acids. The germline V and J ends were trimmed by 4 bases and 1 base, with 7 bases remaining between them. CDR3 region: CASSSGLQETQYF. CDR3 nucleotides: TGTGCCAGCAGTTCGGGACTCCAAGAGACCCAGTACTTC.

This CDR3 is CASSYEAVGTIDNQPQHF. CDR3 coding DNA: TGTGCCAGCAGTTACGAGGCAGTAGGCACTATCGACAATCAGCCCCAGCATTTT. This chain uses TRBV6-2 or TRBV6-3 with TRBJ1-5; D gene ambiguous. The CDR3 is 18 residues long. V gave up 2 bases and J gave up 3 bases, with 20 bases separating them. Per germline, CDR1 MNHEY and CDR2 SVGEGT.

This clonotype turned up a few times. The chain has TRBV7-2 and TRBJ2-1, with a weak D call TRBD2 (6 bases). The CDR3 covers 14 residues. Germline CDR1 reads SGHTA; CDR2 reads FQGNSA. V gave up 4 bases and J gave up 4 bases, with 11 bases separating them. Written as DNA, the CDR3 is TGTGCCAGCAGCTGGGGCGCGGGGTACAATGAGCAGTTCTTC. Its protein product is CASSWGAGYNEQFF.

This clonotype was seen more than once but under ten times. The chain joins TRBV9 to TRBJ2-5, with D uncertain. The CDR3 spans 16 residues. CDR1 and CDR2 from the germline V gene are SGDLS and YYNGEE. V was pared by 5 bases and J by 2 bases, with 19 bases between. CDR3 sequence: CASSAAHRNGQETQYF. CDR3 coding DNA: TGTGCCAGCAGTGCGGCCCACCGGAACGGACAAGAGACCCAGTACTTC.

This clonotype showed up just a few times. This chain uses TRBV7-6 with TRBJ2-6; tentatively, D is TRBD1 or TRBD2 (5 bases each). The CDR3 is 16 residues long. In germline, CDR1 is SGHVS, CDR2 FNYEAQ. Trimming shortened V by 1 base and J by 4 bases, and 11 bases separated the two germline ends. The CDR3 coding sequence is TGTGCCAGCAGCTTAGGGGCAGGGACGGGGGCCAACGTCCTGACTTTC. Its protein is CASSLGAGTGANVLTF.

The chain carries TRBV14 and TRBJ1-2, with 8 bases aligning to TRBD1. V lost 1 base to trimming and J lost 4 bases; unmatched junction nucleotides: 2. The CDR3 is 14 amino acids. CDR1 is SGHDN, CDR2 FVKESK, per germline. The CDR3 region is CASSQAGQGYGYTF. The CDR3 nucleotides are TGTGCCAGCAGCCAAGCTGGACAGGGCTATGGCTACACCTTC. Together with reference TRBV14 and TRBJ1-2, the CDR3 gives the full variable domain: EAGVTQFPSHSVIEKGQTVTLRCDPISGHDNLYWYRRVMGKEIKFLLHFVKESKQDESGMPNNRFLAERTGGTYSTLKVQPAELEDSGVYFCASSQAGQGYGYTFGSGTRLTVV.

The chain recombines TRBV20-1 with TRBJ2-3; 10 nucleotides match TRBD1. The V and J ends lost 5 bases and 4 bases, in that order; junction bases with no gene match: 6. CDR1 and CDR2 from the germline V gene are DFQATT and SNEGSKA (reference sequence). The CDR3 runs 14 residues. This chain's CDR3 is CSAAGTGDADTQYF. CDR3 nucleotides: TGCAGTGCTGCCGGGACAGGGGACGCAGATACGCAGTATTTT.

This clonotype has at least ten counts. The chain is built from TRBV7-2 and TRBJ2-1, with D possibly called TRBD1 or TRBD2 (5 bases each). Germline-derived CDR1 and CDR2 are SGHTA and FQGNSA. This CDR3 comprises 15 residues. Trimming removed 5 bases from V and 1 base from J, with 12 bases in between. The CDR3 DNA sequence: TGTGCCAGCAGCGGGGACGGTAGGTCCTACAATGAGCAGTTCTTC. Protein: CASSGDGRSYNEQFF.

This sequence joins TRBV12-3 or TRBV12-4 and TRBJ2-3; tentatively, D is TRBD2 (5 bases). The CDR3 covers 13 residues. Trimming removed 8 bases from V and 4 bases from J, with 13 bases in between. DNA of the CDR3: TGTGCCAGCTCCCGAGGAGGCGCAGATACGCAGTATTTT. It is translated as CASSRGGADTQYF.

CDR3 in amino acids: CASTSSGSNYGYTF. CDR3 sequence (DNA): TGTGCCAGCACCTCAAGCGGGAGTAACTATGGCTACACCTTC. J is TRBJ1-2 and V is TRBV12-3 or TRBV12-4; D is unclear. The CDR3 length is 14 residues. With 7 bases removed from V and 1 base from J, the gap between germline ends came to 13 bases.

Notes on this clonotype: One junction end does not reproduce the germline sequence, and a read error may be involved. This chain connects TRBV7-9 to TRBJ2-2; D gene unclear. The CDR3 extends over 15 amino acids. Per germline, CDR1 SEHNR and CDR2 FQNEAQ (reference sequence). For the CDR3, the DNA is TGTACCAGCTACCTAGGAACCGCGAACACCGGGGAGCTGTTTTTT. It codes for CTSYLGTANTGELFF.

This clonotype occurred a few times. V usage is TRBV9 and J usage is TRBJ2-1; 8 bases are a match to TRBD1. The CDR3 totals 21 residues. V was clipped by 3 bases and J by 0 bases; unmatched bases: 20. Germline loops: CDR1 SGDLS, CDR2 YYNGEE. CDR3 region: CASSAYPGTGRSEGSYNEQFF. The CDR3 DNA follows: TGTGCCAGCAGCGCCTACCCCGGGACAGGCCGGTCCGAGGGCTCCTACAATGAGCAGTTCTTC.

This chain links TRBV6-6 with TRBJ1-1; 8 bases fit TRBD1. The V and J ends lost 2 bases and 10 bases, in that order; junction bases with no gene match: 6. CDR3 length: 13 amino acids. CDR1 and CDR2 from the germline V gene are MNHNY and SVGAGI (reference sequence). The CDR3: CASSYLRTGSAFF. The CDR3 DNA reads TGTGCCAGCAGTTACCTACGGACAGGGTCAGCTTTCTTT.

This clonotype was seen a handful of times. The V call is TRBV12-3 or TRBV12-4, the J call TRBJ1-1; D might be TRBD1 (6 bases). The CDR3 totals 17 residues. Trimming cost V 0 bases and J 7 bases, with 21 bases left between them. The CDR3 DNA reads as TGTGCCAGCAGTTTAGCCCAGGACAGCTCGGTGTTAGTTGAAGCTTTCTTT. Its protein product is CASSLAQDSSVLVEAFF.

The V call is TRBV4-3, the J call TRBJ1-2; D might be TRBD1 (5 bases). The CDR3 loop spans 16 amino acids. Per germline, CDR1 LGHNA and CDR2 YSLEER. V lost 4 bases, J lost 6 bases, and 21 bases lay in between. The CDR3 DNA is TGCGCCAGCAGCCGCGTCCCGGGACCCTCAAGGGATGGCTACACCTTC. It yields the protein CASSRVPGPSRDGYTF.

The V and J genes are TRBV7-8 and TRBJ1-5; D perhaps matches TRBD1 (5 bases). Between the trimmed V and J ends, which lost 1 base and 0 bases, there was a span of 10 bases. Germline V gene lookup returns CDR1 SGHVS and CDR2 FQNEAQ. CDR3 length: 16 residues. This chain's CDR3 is CASSLEGQSSNQPQHF. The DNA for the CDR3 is TGTGCCAGCAGCTTAGAGGGGCAGTCTAGCAATCAGCCCCAGCATTTT.

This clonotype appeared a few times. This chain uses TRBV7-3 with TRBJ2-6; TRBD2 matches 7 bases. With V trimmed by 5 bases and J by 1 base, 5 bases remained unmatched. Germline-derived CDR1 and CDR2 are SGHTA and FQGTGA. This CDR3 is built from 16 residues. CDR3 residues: CASSRFGGSGANVLTF. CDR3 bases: TGTGCCAGCAGCCGATTCGGGGGGTCTGGGGCCAACGTCCTGACTTTC.

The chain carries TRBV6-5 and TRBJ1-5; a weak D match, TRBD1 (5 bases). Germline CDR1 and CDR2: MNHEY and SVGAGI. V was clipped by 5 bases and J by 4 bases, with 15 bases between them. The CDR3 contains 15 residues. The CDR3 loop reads CASSPNPGSNQPQHF. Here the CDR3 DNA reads TGTGCCAGCAGTCCCAATCCAGGGAGTAATCAGCCCCAGCATTTT.